These 8 T cell receptor beta chains came from one sample sequenced in a study of metastatic and nonmetastatic thyroid tumors. No treatment had been given to any patient before thyroid surgery. MiXCR was used by TCRdb to re-call the PCR reads. The sample carries 15,000 to 20,000 clones, around 16% recorded once. What was sequenced was blood. The receptors come from a female donor with papillary thyroid cancer or a benign thyroid nodule (not recorded which). Some clones in this sample may be carry-over from other donors' samples.

This clone is judged medium-sized. The J gene is TRBJ2-7, the V gene TRBV12-3 or TRBV12-4, with no clear D. V was pared by 5 bases and J by 2 bases, with 10 bases between. The CDR3 sequence is 13 residues long. This CDR3 is CASSTDYPYEQYF. DNA of the CDR3: TGTGCCAGCAGTACCGATTATCCCTACGAGCAGTACTTC.

This clone is deemed medium-sized. J is TRBJ2-3 and V is TRBV6-5, with D possibly matching TRBD2 (6 bases). The CDR3 is 14 amino acids. Germline V gives CDR1 MNHEY, CDR2 SVGAGI. V was clipped by 2 bases and J by 2 bases, with 8 bases between them. The CDR3 DNA is TGTGCCAGCAGTTACAAGCGGGTCACAGATACGCAGTATTTT. Its protein product is CASSYKRVTDTQYF.

This clone was recorded a few times. V usage is TRBV5-4 and J usage is TRBJ2-3, with 7 bases lining up with TRBD1. The CDR3 loop spans 14 amino acids. Trimming cost V 3 bases and J 2 bases; bases outside gene matches: 3. Germline V gene data show CDR1 as SGHNT and CDR2 as YYREEE (reference sequence). In nucleotides, the CDR3 is TGTGCCAGCAGCTGGGGGACAGACACAGATACGCAGTATTTT. Translated, it gives CASSWGTDTDTQYF.

By sample fraction, this clone is medium-sized (0.01 to 0.1%). This chain joins TRBV6-5 and TRBJ1-6, with a weak D call TRBD1 (5 bases). From germline, CDR1 is MNHEY and CDR2 SVGAGI. The V and J ends lost 0 bases and 7 bases respectively, with 10 bases between them. The CDR3 totals 15 residues. The CDR3 protein is CASSYSVQGNSPLHF. The CDR3 DNA reads TGTGCCAGCAGTTACTCGGTTCAGGGAAATTCACCCCTCCACTTT.

This clone was recorded a few times. This chain uses TRBV6-1 with TRBJ2-2, with TRBD2 matching 8 bases. The ends lost 6 bases at V and 2 bases at J; junction bases unmatched: 5. Looked up from germline, CDR1 is MNHNS and CDR2 is SASEGT. CDR3 size: 15 residues. As DNA, the CDR3 is TGTGCCAGCAGGGTAGCGGGGATAAACACCGGGGAGCTGTTTTTT. It specifies CASRVAGINTGELFF.

This clone was seen repeatedly, ten times or more. The rearrangement links TRBV7-2 to TRBJ2-1; D not certain. CDR1 is SGHTA, CDR2 FQGNSA, per germline. Trimming cost V 3 bases and J 5 bases, with 11 bases left between them. The CDR3 extends over 14 amino acids. The CDR3 coding sequence is TGTGCCAGCAGCTTTATAGGCGCGGACAATGAGCAGTTCTTC. Residues: CASSFIGADNEQFF.

In this sample, this clone turned up a few times. The chain employs TRBV6-2 or TRBV6-3 and TRBJ2-1; no definite D call. The CDR3 is made up of 12 amino acids. The germline V gene encodes CDR1 MNHEY and CDR2 SVGEGT. V dropped 7 bases and J dropped 0 bases, with 4 bases sitting between them. The CDR3 protein is CASTCSYNEQFF. CDR3 in DNA: TGTGCCAGCACGTGCTCCTACAATGAGCAGTTCTTC.

This clone was seen repeatedly, ten times or more. The CDR3, as DNA: TGCGCCAGCAGCTTGTCCTCAGGCACAGATACGCAGTATTTT. It is translated as CASSLSSGTDTQYF. The V call is TRBV5-1, the J call TRBJ2-3; D is ambiguous. The germline V gene has CDR1 SGHRS and CDR2 YFSETQ. The V end lost 1 base, the J end lost 1 base, and 7 bases lay between the germline ends. CDR3 length: 14 amino acids.